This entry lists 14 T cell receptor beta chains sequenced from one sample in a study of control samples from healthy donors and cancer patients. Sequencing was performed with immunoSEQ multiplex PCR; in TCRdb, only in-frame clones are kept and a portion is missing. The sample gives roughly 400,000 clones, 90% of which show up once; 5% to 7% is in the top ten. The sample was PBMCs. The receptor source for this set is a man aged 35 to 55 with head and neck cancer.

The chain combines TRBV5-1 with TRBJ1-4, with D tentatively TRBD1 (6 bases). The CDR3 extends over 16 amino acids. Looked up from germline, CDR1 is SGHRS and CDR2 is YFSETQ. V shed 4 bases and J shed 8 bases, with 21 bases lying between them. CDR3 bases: TGCGCCAGCAGCCCAGCTTACACAGGGCTGGGGGAAAAACTGTTTTTT. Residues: CASSPAYTGLGEKLFF.

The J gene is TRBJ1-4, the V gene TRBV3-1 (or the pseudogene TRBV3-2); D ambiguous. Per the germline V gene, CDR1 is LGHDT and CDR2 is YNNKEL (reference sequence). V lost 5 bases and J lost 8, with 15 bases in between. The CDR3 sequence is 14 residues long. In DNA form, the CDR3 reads TGTGCCAGCAGCGCCCGGAATCGTCCGGAAAAACTGTTTTTT. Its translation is CASSARNRPEKLFF.

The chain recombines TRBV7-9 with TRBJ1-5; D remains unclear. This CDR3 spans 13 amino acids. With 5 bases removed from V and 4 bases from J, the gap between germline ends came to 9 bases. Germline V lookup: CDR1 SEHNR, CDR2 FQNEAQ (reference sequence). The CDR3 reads CASSPNSNQPQHF. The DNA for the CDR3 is TGTGCCAGCAGCCCTAACAGTAATCAGCCCCAGCATTTT.

CDR3 DNA: TGCGCCAGCAGCTTGGAGTTGCCAGGGAAATCGATCACCTTC. Amino acids: CASSLELPGKSITF. The rearrangement joins TRBV5-1 to TRBJ1-2, with D possibly matching TRBD1 (5 bases). The germline gives CDR1 SGHRS, CDR2 YFSETQ. This CDR3 is built from 14 residues. V lost 0 bases and J lost 13, with 19 bases in between. Based on the CDR3 plus reference TRBV5-1 and TRBJ1-2, the full variable domain is KAGVTQTPRYLIKTRGQQVTLSCSPISGHRSVSWYQQTPGQGLQFLFEYFSETQRNKGNFPGRFSGRQFSNSRSEMNVSTLELGDSALYLCASSLELPGKSITFGSGTRLTVV.

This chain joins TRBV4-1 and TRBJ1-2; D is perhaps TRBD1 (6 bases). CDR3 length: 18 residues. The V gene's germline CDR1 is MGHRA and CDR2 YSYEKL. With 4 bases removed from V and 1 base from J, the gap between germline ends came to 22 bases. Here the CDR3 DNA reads TGCGCCAGCAGCCCGTCCGAGAGGGGACAAGCAAATAACTATGGCTACACCTTC. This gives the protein CASSPSERGQANNYGYTF.

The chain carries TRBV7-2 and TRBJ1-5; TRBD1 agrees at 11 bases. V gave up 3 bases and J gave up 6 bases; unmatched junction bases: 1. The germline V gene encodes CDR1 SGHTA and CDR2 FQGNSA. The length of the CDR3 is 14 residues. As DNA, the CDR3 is TGTGCCAGCAGCTTCGGGACAGGGGGTCAGCCCCAGCATTTT. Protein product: CASSFGTGGQPQHF.

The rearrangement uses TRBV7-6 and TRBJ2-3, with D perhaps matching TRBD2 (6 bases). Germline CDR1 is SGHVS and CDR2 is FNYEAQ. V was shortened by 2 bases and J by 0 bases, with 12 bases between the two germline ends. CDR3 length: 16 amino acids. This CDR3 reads CASSLIAAASTDTQYF. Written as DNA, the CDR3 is TGTGCCAGCAGCTTAATAGCGGCAGCTAGCACAGATACGCAGTATTTT.

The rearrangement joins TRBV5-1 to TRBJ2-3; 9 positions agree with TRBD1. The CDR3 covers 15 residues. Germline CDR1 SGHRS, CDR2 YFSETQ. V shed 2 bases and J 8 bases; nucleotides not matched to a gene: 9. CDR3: CASSFGGQGLGTQYF. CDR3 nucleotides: TGCGCCAGCAGCTTTGGGGGACAGGGATTAGGTACGCAGTATTTT.

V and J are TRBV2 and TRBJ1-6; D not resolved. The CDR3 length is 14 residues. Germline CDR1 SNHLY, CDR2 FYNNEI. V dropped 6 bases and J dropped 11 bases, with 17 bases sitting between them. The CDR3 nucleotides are TGTGCCAGCAGGGGCGCCGGGATCGCGACACCCCTCCACTTT. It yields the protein CASRGAGIATPLHF.

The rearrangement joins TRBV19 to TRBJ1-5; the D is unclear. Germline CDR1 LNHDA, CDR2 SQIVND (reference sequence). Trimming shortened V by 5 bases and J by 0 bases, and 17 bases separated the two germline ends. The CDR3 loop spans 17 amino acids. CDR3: CASSVPNGPYSNQPQHF. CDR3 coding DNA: TGTGCCAGTAGTGTACCGAATGGACCATATAGCAATCAGCCCCAGCATTTT.

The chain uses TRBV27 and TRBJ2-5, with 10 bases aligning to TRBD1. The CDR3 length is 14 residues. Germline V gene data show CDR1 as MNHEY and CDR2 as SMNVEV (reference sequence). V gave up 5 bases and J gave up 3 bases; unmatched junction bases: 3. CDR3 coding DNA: TGTGCCAGCAGTAGAGGGACAGGGGAAGAGACCCAGTACTTC. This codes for CASSRGTGEETQYF.

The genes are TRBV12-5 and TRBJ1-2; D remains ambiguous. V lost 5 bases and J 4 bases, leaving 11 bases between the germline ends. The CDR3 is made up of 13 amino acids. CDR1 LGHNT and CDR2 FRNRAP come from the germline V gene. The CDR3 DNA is TGTGCTAGTGGTCAGGACGGTCTCTATGGCTACACCTTC. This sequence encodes CASGQDGLYGYTF.

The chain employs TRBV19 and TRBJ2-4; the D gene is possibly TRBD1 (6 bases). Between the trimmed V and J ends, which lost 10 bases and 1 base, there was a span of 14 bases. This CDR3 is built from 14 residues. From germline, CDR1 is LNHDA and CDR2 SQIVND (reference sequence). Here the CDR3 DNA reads TGTGCCACCTCACAGGGTTGGGCCAAAAACATTCAGTACTTC. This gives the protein CATSQGWAKNIQYF. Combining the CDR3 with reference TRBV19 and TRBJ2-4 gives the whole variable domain DGGITQSPKYLFRKEGQNVTLSCEQNLNHDAMYWYRQDPGQGLRLIYYSQIVNDFQKGDIAEGYSVSREKKESFPLTVTSAQKNPTAFYLCATSQGWAKNIQYFGAGTRLSVL.

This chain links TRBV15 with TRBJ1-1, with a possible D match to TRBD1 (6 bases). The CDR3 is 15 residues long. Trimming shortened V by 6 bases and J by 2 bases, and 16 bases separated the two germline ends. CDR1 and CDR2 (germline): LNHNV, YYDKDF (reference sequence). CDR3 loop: CATRRDTGSNTEAFF. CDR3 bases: TGTGCCACCAGGCGGGACACGGGTTCCAACACTGAAGCTTTCTTT. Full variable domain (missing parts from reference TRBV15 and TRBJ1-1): DAMVIQNPRYQVTQFGKPVTLSCSQTLNHNVMYWYQQKSSQAPKLLFHYYDKDFNNEADTPDNFQSRRPNTSFCFLDIRSPGLGDTAMYLCATRRDTGSNTEAFFGQGTRLTVV.